This entry lists 30 T cell receptor beta chains sequenced from one sample in a study of regulatory T cells in long-lasting Graves disease. Arm-PCR of CDR3 regions and iRepertoire HTBI primers were the basis on which TCR beta libraries were built. TCRdb reprocessed the multiplex PCR reads with MiXCR, giving one entry per CDR3 protein. The table has about 460,000 distinct CDR3 sequences, around a fifth seen once. As to time point: persistent/refractory GD, antithyroid drugs over 5 years with positive TRAb. Extracted RNA from PBMCs served as the source of the TCR library. Material: peripheral blood mononuclear cells (PBMCs), obtained when the disease was refractory, from a patient treated with antithyroid drugs. These receptors originate from a female donor with Graves disease.

Ten or more counts support this clonotype. The chain combines TRBV29-1 with TRBJ1-5; 8 nucleotides match TRBD1. This CDR3 is 14 amino acids long. Germline CDR1 reads SQVTM; CDR2 reads ANQGSEA. Trimming cost V 6 bases and J 1 base; bases outside gene matches: 5. For the CDR3, the DNA is TGCAGCGTGTTACAGGGGGACAGCAATCAGCCCCAGCATTTT. Its translation is CSVLQGDSNQPQHF.

As to this clonotype: One end of the junction fails to match germline, which may point to a read error. This chain joins TRBV7-2 and TRBJ1-1; D not resolved. CDR3 length: 14 amino acids. The germline CDR1 and CDR2 sequences are SGHTA and FQGNSA. In DNA, the CDR3 is TGTGCCAGCAGCTTAGCGTGGCGGAACACTGGAGCTTTCTTT. It translates to CASSLAWRNTGAFF. Supplemented by reference TRBV7-2 and TRBJ1-1, the full variable domain reads GAGVSQSPSNKVTEKGKDVELRCDPISGHTALYWYRQSLGQGLEFLIYFQGNSAPDKSGLPSDRFSAERTGGSVSTLTIQRTQQEDSAVYLCASSLAWRNTGAFFGQGTRLTVV.

This clonotype was counted many times. V usage is TRBV6-1 and J usage is TRBJ2-2; 11 bases fit TRBD2. The CDR3 extends over 18 amino acids. CDR1 is MNHNS and CDR2 is SASEGT in the germline V gene. Germline trimming cut 6 bases from V and 2 bases from J; bases unmatched to any gene: 11. CDR3 region: CASRQRLAGGHNTGELFF. CDR3 sequence (DNA): TGTGCCAGCAGGCAAAGGCTAGCGGGGGGCCATAACACCGGGGAGCTGTTTTTT.

CDR3 sequence: CASSLDRNTIYF. CDR3 DNA sequence: TGTGCCAGCAGCTTGGACCGAAACACCATATATTTT. The chain employs TRBV7-9 and TRBJ1-3; D not resolved. V dropped 3 bases and J dropped 5 bases, with 5 bases sitting between them. The CDR3 sequence is 12 residues long. CDR1 is SEHNR, CDR2 FQNEAQ, per germline (reference sequence).

In nucleotides, the CDR3 is TGTGCCAGCAGTTACTCGATGGGATCGGCACGCGGCTACACCTTC. It is translated as CASSYSMGSARGYTF. This rearrangement joins TRBV6-2 or TRBV6-3 to TRBJ1-2; D gene unclear. V lost 0 bases, J lost 8 bases, and 16 bases lay in between. CDR3 size: 15 residues. The germline gives CDR1 MNHEY, CDR2 SVGEGT.

This clonotype was seen a handful of times. The CDR3 region has the DNA TGCGCCAGCAGCTTGAGGGGGGAGGACACCGGGGAGCTGTTTTTT. Translation gives CASSLRGEDTGELFF. The chain links TRBV5-1 to TRBJ2-2; either TRBD1 or TRBD2 may supply D (6 bases each). The CDR3 contains 15 residues. V was clipped by 1 base and J by 3 bases, with 10 bases between them. Germline values: CDR1 SGHRS, CDR2 YFSETQ.

In this sample, this clonotype turned up many times. The chain joins TRBV27 to TRBJ1-6; D remains ambiguous. This CDR3 region has 13 residues. The ends were cut back, 3 bases at V and 8 bases at J, with 8 bases in the middle. Germline V gene data show CDR1 as MNHEY and CDR2 as SMNVEV (reference sequence). CDR3 loop: CASSLWTDSPLHF. CDR3 nucleotides: TGTGCCAGCAGTTTGTGGACGGATTCACCCCTCCACTTT.

This chain uses TRBV28 with TRBJ2-1; either TRBD1 or TRBD2 may supply D (7 bases each). Trimming stripped 3 bases from V and 2 bases from J, with 14 bases between. Germline assignment: CDR1 MDHEN and CDR2 SYDVKM. This CDR3 spans 16 amino acids. The CDR3 coding sequence is TGTGCCAGCAGTTTTGGGGGAGGGGGCGCCTACAATGAGCAGTTCTTC. Protein product: CASSFGGGGAYNEQFF.

The V call is TRBV18, the J call TRBJ1-1, with D possibly TRBD1 on 6 matching bases. Germline V CDR1 and CDR2: KGHSH, LQKENI. V shed 2 bases and J shed 3 bases, with 16 bases lying between them. The length of the CDR3 is 16 residues. The CDR3 bases are TGTGCCAGCTCACCAGGACAGAACTTCATGGACACTGAAGCTTTCTTT. Its protein is CASSPGQNFMDTEAFF.

This clonotype was detected a few times. Because the CDR3's place on the DNA is in doubt, the DNA is left out and the CDR3 is given as listed by TCRdb. This chain joins TRBV12-3 or TRBV12-4 and TRBJ2-4; no DNA check was done on the table's D call, TRBD1. Counting both end residues, the CDR3 totals 16 amino acids. CDR3 residues: CASSSSTELAKNIQYF.

This clonotype was detected many times. The chain couples TRBV2 to TRBJ1-2; TRBD1 aligns across 8 bases. Per the germline V gene, CDR1 is SNHLY and CDR2 is FYNNEI. The trim removed 6 bases at V and 0 bases at J, leaving 6 bases unmatched. The CDR3 runs 15 residues. CDR3 in amino acids: CASSLGQAANYGYTF. CDR3 nucleotide sequence: TGTGCCAGCAGCTTGGGACAGGCCGCTAACTATGGCTACACCTTC.

The V and J genes are TRBV7-9 and TRBJ1-4; D is possibly TRBD1 (5 bases). The V end lost 1 base, the J end lost 8 bases, and 23 bases lay between the germline ends. Germline V gene sequence: CDR1 SEHNR, CDR2 FQNEAQ (reference sequence). The CDR3 loop spans 18 amino acids. CDR3 in amino acids: CASSLGAWSGPRGEKLFF. CDR3 DNA: TGTGCCAGCAGCTTAGGGGCCTGGAGTGGGCCTCGGGGCGAAAAACTGTTTTTT.

The sample holds a few counts of this clonotype. J is TRBJ2-2 and V is TRBV7-9, with a tentative D call TRBD1 (6 bases). V was trimmed by 6 bases and J by 6 bases, leaving 11 bases between them. The CDR3 sequence is 13 residues long. Germline loops: CDR1 SEHNR, CDR2 FQNEAQ (reference sequence). CDR3 coding DNA: TGTGCCAGCAGTCGGACAGTCGCCGGGGAGCTGTTTTTT. Amino acids: CASSRTVAGELFF.

This clonotype came up a few times. The chain is built from TRBV5-1 and TRBJ1-2; 8 bases are shared with TRBD1. Germline CDR1 reads SGHRS; CDR2 reads YFSETQ. There are 16 residues in the CDR3. V lost 4 bases to trimming and J lost 2 bases; unmatched junction nucleotides: 10. In DNA form, the CDR3 reads TGCGCCAGCAGCCTAGGACAGGGAAGTCGAAACTATGGCTACACCTTC. This codes for CASSLGQGSRNYGYTF.

This chain links TRBV9 with TRBJ2-7; D unresolved. V lost 4 bases and J lost 6, with 17 bases in between. This CDR3 is 14 amino acids long. Germline values: CDR1 SGDLS, CDR2 YYNGEE. CDR3 in amino acids: CASSSPPDPSEQYF. Here the CDR3 DNA reads TGTGCCAGCAGCTCCCCCCCAGACCCTTCCGAGCAGTACTTC.

This clonotype has a count of ten or more. The chain couples TRBV28 to TRBJ2-5, with TRBD2 matching 8 bases. There are 15 residues in the CDR3. The V and J ends lost 3 bases and 5 bases, in that order; junction bases with no gene match: 8. Germline values: CDR1 MDHEN, CDR2 SYDVKM. The CDR3 loop is CASSLRGGIVETQYF. The CDR3 nucleotides are TGTGCCAGCAGTTTGCGCGGGGGGATTGTGGAGACCCAGTACTTC.

This clonotype turned up a few times. This rearrangement joins TRBV30 to TRBJ1-4, with TRBD1 as a possible D gene (6 bases). The CDR3 extends over 13 amino acids. V was cut by 6 bases and J by 3 bases, with 11 bases left in between. Germline assignment: CDR1 GTSNPN and CDR2 SVGIG (reference sequence). The CDR3 nucleotides read TGTGCCTGTCTACAGGGTGCTAATGAAAAACTGTTTTTT. Its protein product is CACLQGANEKLFF. The whole variable domain, remainder taken from reference TRBV30 and TRBJ1-4, is SQTIHQWPATLVQPVGSPLSLECTVEGTSNPNLYWYRQAAGRGLQLLFYSVGIGQISSEVPQNLSASRPQDRQFILSSKKLLLSDSGFYLCACLQGANEKLFFGSGTQLSVL.

The chain joins TRBV5-1 to TRBJ2-3; no reliable D call. Trimming removed 0 bases at V and 2 bases at J, with 13 bases between. CDR3 size: 16 residues. Germline V lookup: CDR1 SGHRS, CDR2 YFSETQ. Written as DNA, the CDR3 is TGCGCCAGCAGCTTGGAGGGCCGGCATGTCACAGATACGCAGTATTTT. Translated: CASSLEGRHVTDTQYF.

There are many counts of this clonotype. This chain connects TRBV7-2 to TRBJ2-5; no clear D. This CDR3 contains 12 residues. Trimming cost V 4 bases and J 4 bases, with 7 bases left between them. CDR1 is SGHTA, CDR2 FQGNSA, per germline. DNA for the CDR3: TGTGCCAGCAGCTCCACCCCAGAGACCCAGTACTTC. As protein: CASSSTPETQYF.

V and J are TRBV20-1 and TRBJ2-5; 8 bases agree with TRBD2. The CDR3 consists of 15 residues. CDR1 is DFQATT, CDR2 SNEGSKA, per germline (reference sequence). The V and J ends lost 6 bases and 4 bases, in that order; junction bases with no gene match: 13. The CDR3 is CSARDGREALETQYF. Here the CDR3 DNA reads TGCAGTGCCAGGGACGGGCGGGAGGCGCTAGAGACCCAGTACTTC.

In this sample, this clonotype turned up many times. V usage is TRBV5-6 and J usage is TRBJ1-1; D gene uncertain. This CDR3 spans 13 amino acids. V gave up 6 bases and J gave up 10 bases, with 19 bases separating them. CDR1 SGHDT and CDR2 YYEEEE come from the germline V gene. CDR3 bases: TGTGCCAGCACCACGCCAGACTCGAGTAGAGCTTTCTTT. The encoded protein is CASTTPDSSRAFF. Full variable domain (missing parts from reference TRBV5-6 and TRBJ1-1): DAGVTQSPTHLIKTRGQQVTLRCSPKSGHDTVSWYQQALGQGPQFIFQYYEEEERQRGNFPDRFSGHQFPNYSSELNVNALLLGDSALYLCASTTPDSSRAFFGQGTRLTVV.

There are many counts of this clonotype. The chain uses TRBV7-2 and TRBJ1-2, with no clear D. Germline V gene sequence: CDR1 SGHTA, CDR2 FQGNSA. V was clipped by 1 base and J by 2 bases, with 5 bases between them. The CDR3 contains 13 residues. In DNA form, the CDR3 reads TGTGCCAGCAGCTTAGGGCAGAACTATGGCTACACCTTC. Amino acid sequence: CASSLGQNYGYTF. The whole variable domain, filled in from reference TRBV7-2 and TRBJ1-2, reads GAGVSQSPSNKVTEKGKDVELRCDPISGHTALYWYRQSLGQGLEFLIYFQGNSAPDKSGLPSDRFSAERTGGSVSTLTIQRTQQEDSAVYLCASSLGQNYGYTFGSGTRLTVV.

V usage is TRBV9 and J usage is TRBJ1-1; a weak D match, TRBD1 (5 bases). Germline V gene lookup returns CDR1 SGDLS and CDR2 YYNGEE. There are 17 residues in the CDR3. V was trimmed by 2 bases and J by 1 base, leaving 18 bases between them. The CDR3 spells CASSVGTGLGANTEAFF. Written as DNA, the CDR3 is TGTGCCAGCAGCGTTGGAACTGGCCTCGGGGCGAACACTGAAGCTTTCTTT.

This clonotype was picked up many times. This chain joins TRBV28 and TRBJ1-5; possible D gene TRBD1, 5 bases. The length of the CDR3 is 15 residues. V dropped 3 bases and J dropped 2 bases, with 11 bases sitting between them. Per the germline V gene, CDR1 is MDHEN and CDR2 is SYDVKM. DNA of the CDR3: TGTGCCAGCAGTTTCCCAGGGCCAGGCAATCAGCCCCAGCATTTT. Translation gives CASSFPGPGNQPQHF. Filled out from reference TRBV28 and TRBJ1-5, the complete variable domain reads DVKVTQSSRYLVKRTGEKVFLECVQDMDHENMFWYRQDPGLGLRLIYFSYDVKMKEKGDIPEGYSVSREKKERFSLILESASTNQTSMYLCASSFPGPGNQPQHFGDGTRLSIL.

The chain is built from TRBV6-1 and TRBJ2-7, with no clear D. Deletions cut 10 bases from V and 2 bases from J, with 18 bases between. The length of the CDR3 is 14 residues. From germline, CDR1 is MNHNS and CDR2 SASEGT. The CDR3 nucleotides are TGTGCCAACAGCGTTAGGACGCTCCCCTACGAGCAGTACTTC. Amino acid sequence: CANSVRTLPYEQYF.

This clonotype appeared many times. The chain is built from TRBV27 and TRBJ1-2; the D is unclear. The CDR3 length is 13 residues. From germline, CDR1 is MNHEY and CDR2 SMNVEV (reference sequence). Trimming removed 5 bases at V and 8 bases at J, with 15 bases between. CDR3 residues: CASSDDGRWGYTF. The CDR3 DNA is TGTGCCAGCAGTGACGACGGACGTTGGGGCTACACCTTC.

This clonotype has a count of ten or more. The rearrangement links TRBV15 to TRBJ1-2; the D gene is possibly TRBD1 (6 bases). CDR1 and CDR2 from the germline V gene are LNHNV and YYDKDF (reference sequence). Deletions cut 3 bases from V and 4 bases from J, with 18 bases between. This CDR3 is built from 16 residues. The CDR3 DNA reads as TGTGCCACCAGCAGGTCAACAGGACAGTTACTCTATGGCTACACCTTC. This translates into CATSRSTGQLLYGYTF.

The J gene is TRBJ2-7, the V gene TRBV7-6; 8 positions agree with TRBD2. This CDR3 contains 15 residues. The V segment lost 3 bases and the J segment 5 bases; nucleotides outside the gene matches: 9. Germline V gene data show CDR1 as SGHVS and CDR2 as FNYEAQ. The CDR3 spells CASSFGSGSANEQYF. DNA for the CDR3: TGTGCCAGCAGCTTTGGAAGCGGGAGTGCAAACGAGCAGTACTTC.

This clonotype has a count of ten or more. J is TRBJ2-2 and V is TRBV7-3; possibly TRBD1 or TRBD2 for D (5 bases each). This CDR3 spans 16 amino acids. The germline gives CDR1 SGHTA, CDR2 FQGTGA. Trimming stripped 2 bases from V and 4 bases from J, with 14 bases between. CDR3 sequence (DNA): TGTGCCAGCAGCTTAGGCATAACGGGGCGCACCGGGGAGCTGTTTTTT. Translated, it gives CASSLGITGRTGELFF.

This clonotype was seen more than once but under ten times. This rearrangement joins TRBV24-1 to TRBJ1-1; possibly TRBD1 for D (5 bases). Germline values: CDR1 KGHDR, CDR2 SFDVKD. V gave up 4 bases and J gave up 10 bases, with 15 bases separating them. The CDR3 is made up of 13 amino acids. CDR3 loop: CATSDSVSRGAFF. The CDR3 nucleotides read TGTGCCACCAGTGACTCTGTCTCGAGGGGAGCTTTCTTT.